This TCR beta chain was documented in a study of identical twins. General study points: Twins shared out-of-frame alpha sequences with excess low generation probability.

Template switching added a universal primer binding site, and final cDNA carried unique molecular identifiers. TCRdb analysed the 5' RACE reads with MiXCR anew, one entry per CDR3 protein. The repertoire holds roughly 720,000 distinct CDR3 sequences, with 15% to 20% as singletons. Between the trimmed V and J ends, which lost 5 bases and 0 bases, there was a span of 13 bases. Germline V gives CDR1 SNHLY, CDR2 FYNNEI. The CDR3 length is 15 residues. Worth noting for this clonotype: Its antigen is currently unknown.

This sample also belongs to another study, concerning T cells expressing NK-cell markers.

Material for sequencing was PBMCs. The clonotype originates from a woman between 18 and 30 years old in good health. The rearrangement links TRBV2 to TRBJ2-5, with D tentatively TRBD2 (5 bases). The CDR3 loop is CASSRGSGYQETQYF. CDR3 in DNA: TGTGCCAGCAGTAGAGGGAGTGGGTACCAAGAGACCCAGTACTTC.